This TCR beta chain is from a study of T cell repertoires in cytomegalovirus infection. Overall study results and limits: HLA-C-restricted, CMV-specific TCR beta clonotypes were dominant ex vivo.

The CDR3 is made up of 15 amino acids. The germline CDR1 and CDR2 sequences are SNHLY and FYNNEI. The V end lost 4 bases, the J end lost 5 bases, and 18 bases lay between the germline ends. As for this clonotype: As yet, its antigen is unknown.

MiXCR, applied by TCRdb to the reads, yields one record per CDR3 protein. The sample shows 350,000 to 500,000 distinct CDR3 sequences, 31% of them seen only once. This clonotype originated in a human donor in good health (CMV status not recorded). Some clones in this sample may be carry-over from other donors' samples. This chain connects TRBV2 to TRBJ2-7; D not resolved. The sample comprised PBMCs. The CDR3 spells CASSVSVRKVHEQYF. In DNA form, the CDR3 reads TGTGCCAGCAGTGTAAGCGTCAGGAAGGTACACGAGCAGTACTTC.